This T cell receptor (beta chain) is from a study of blood T cell repertoires in COVID-19. Looking at the study overall: Material from acute and convalescent COVID-19 was sourced from the United States, Italy and Spain.

Seattle patients were enrolled during active infection and followed longitudinally. This CDR3 spans 13 amino acids. In germline, CDR1 is SEHNR, CDR2 FQNEAQ (reference sequence). V lost 1 base, J lost 4 bases, and 4 bases lay in between. Some clones are missing from TCRdb's copy, which holds only in-frame ones; the method was immunoSEQ multiplex PCR. This table has 300,000 to 350,000 clones, approximately 89% appearing once. This clone showed up just a few times. The chain recombines TRBV7-9 with TRBJ1-4, with no clear D. This sequence was found in a woman aged 25 to 45 with COVID-19, enrolled during active disease. Input material: peripheral blood. In DNA, the CDR3 is TGTGCCAGCAGCTTAGGGCTTAATGAAAAACTGTTTTTT. Amino acids: CASSLGLNEKLFF.